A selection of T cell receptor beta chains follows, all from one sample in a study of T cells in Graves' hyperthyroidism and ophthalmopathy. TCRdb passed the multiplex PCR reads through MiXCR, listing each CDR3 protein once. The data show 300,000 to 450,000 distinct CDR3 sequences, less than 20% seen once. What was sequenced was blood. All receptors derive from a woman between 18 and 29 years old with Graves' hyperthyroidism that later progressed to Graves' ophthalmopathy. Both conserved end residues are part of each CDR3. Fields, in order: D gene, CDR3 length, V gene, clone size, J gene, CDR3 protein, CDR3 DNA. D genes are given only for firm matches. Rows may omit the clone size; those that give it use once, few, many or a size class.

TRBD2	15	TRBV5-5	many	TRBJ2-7	CASSATSAKGDEQYF	TGTGCCAGCAGCGCTACTAGCGCTAAAGGTGACGAGCAGTACTTC
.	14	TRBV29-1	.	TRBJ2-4	CSVEGEGGKNIQYF	TGCAGCGTTGAAGGTGAAGGGGGCAAAAACATTCAGTACTTC
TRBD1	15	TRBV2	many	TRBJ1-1	CASSLSGTENTEAFF	TGTGCCAGCAGTTTATCCGGGACAGAGAACACTGAAGCTTTCTTT
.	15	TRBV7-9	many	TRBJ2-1	CASSLGVGLYNEQFF	TGTGCCAGCAGCTTAGGGGTAGGGCTTTACAATGAGCAGTTCTTC
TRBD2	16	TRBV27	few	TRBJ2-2	CASSSPTSGGHRELFF	TGTGCCAGCAGTTCCCCGACTAGCGGGGGGCACCGGGAGCTGTTTTTT
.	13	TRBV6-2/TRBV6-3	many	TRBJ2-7	CASRRTSSYEQYF	TGTGCCAGCAGGAGGACTTCCTCCTACGAGCAGTACTTC
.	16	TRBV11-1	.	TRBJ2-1	CASSFGQGGYYNEQFF	TGTGCCAGCAGTTTCGGGCAGGGAGGCTACTACAATGAGCAGTTCTTC
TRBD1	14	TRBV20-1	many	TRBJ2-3	CSVAGQESTDTQYF	TGCAGTGTAGCAGGACAGGAGAGCACAGATACGCAGTATTTT
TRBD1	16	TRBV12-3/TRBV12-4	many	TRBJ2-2	CASSPTGVSNTGELFF	TGTGCCAGCAGCCCGACAGGGGTTTCGAACACCGGGGAGCTGTTTTTT
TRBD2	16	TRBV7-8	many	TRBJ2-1	CASSSSGRGSYNEQFF	TGTGCCAGCAGCTCGAGCGGGAGGGGTTCCTACAATGAGCAGTTCTTC
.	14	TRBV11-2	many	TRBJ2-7	CASSLVEMGYEQYF	TGTGCCAGCAGCTTAGTTGAGATGGGCTACGAGCAGTACTTC
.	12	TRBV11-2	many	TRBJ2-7	CASRGIAYEQYF	TGTGCCAGCAGGGGTATAGCGTACGAGCAGTACTTC
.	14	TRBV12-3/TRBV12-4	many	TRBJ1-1	CASQRWSGDTEAFF	TGTGCCTCCCAACGTTGGTCAGGGGACACTGAAGCTTTCTTT
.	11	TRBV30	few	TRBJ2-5	CAWGSSETQYF	TGTGCCTGGGGGTCTTCGGAGACCCAGTACTTC
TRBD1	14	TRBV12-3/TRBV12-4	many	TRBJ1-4	CASRGTGRNEKLFF	TGTGCCAGCAGGGGGACAGGGCGCAATGAAAAACTGTTTTTT
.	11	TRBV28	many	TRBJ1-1	CASSRHTEAFF	TGTGCCAGCAGTCGGCACACTGAAGCTTTCTTT
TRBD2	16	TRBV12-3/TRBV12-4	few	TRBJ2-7	CASSLSGRKIPYEQYF	TGTGCCAGCAGTTTAAGCGGGAGAAAAATCCCATACGAGCAGTACTTC
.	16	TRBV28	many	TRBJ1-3	CASSERTAYSGNTIYF	TGTGCCAGCAGTGAAAGGACAGCCTACTCTGGAAACACCATATATTTT
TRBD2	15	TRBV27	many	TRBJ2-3	CASLALAGRTDTQYF	TGTGCCAGCCTCGCACTAGCGGGCCGCACAGATACGCAGTATTTT
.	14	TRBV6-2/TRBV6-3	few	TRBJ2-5	CASSLRGTGETQYF	TGTGCCAGCAGCCTACGGGGTACTGGAGAGACCCAGTACTTC
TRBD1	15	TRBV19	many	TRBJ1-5	CASSNTGQNNQPQHF	TGTGCCAGTAGTAACACGGGACAGAACAATCAGCCCCAGCATTTT
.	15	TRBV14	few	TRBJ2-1	CASSTGSGVGDEQFF	TGTGCCAGCAGTACAGGGTCGGGGGTTGGCGATGAGCAGTTCTTC
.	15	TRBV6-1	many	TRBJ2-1	CASSTPASSYNEQFF	TGTGCCAGCAGTACCCCAGCATCCTCCTACAATGAGCAGTTCTTC
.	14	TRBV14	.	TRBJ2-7	CASSQDGVSYEQYF	TGTGCCAGCAGCCAAGACGGGGTGTCCTACGAGCAGTACTTC
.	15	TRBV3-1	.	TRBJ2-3	CASSQDWLAGDTQYF	TGTGCCAGCAGCCAAGATTGGCTAGCTGGCGATACGCAGTATTTT
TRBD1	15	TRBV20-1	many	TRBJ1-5	CSASSPGGGYQPQHF	TGCAGTGCTAGTAGCCCAGGGGGGGGGTATCAGCCCCAGCATTTT
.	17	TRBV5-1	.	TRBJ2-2	CASSLGTGRSNTGELFF	TGCGCCAGCAGCTTGGGTACAGGTCGATCGAACACCGGGGAGCTGTTTTTT
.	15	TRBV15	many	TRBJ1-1	CATSRDYGGDTEAFF	TGTGCCACCAGCAGAGATTACGGGGGGGACACTGAAGCTTTCTTT
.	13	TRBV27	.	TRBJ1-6	CASSYSGDSPLHF	TGTGCCAGCAGTTATAGCGGAGATTCACCCCTCCACTTT
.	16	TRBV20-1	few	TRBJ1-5	CSARDSPVYSNQPQHF	TGCAGTGCTAGAGATAGTCCAGTTTATAGCAATCAGCCCCAGCATTTT
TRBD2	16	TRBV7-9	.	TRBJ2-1	CASSLRSGRGGNEQFF	TGTGCCAGCAGCTTAAGGAGCGGGAGGGGGGGCAATGAGCAGTTCTTC